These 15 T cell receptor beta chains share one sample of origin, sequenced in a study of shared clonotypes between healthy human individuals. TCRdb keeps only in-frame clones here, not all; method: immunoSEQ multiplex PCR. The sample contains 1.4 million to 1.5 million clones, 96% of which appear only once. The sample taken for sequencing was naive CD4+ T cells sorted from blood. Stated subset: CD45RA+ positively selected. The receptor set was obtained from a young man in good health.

The CDR3 bases are TGCGCCAGCAGCCAAGATTCAGCCTCCTGGCGGCAAAACGGGGATACGCAGTATTTT. Translated, it gives CASSQDSASWRQNGDTQYF. The chain joins TRBV4-3 to TRBJ2-3; D uncertain. CDR3 length: 19 residues. V lost 0 bases, J lost 6 bases, and 25 bases lay in between. Germline assignment: CDR1 LGHNA and CDR2 YSLEER.

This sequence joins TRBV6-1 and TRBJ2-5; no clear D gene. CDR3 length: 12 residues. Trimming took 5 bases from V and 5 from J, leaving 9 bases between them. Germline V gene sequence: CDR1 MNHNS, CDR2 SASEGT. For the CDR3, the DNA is TGTGCCAGCAGTTTCGTCCGGGAGACCCAGTACTTC. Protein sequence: CASSFVRETQYF.

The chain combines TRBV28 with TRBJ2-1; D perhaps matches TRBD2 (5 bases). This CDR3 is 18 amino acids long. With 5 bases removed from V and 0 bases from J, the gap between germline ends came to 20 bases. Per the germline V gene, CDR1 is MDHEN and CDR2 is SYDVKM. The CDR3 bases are TGTGCCAGCAGTACCCCGTTCGGCGGGTATAGCTCCTACAATGAGCAGTTCTTC. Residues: CASSTPFGGYSSYNEQFF. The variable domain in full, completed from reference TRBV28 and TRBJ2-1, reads DVKVTQSSRYLVKRTGEKVFLECVQDMDHENMFWYRQDPGLGLRLIYFSYDVKMKEKGDIPEGYSVSREKKERFSLILESASTNQTSMYLCASSTPFGGYSSYNEQFFGPGTRLTVL.

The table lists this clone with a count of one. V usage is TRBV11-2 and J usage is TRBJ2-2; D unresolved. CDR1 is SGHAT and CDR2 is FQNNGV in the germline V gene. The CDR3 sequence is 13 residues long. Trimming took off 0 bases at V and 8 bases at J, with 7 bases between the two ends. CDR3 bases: TGTGCCAGCAGCTTAGAATGGGTTGGGGAGCTGTTTTTT. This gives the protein CASSLEWVGELFF.

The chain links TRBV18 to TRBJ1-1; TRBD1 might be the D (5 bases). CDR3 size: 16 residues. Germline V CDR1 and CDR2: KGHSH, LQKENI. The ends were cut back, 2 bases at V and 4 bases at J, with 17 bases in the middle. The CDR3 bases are TGTGCCAGCTCACCAGTTCATCCAGGGCTGGGCACTGAAGCTTTCTTT. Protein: CASSPVHPGLGTEAFF.

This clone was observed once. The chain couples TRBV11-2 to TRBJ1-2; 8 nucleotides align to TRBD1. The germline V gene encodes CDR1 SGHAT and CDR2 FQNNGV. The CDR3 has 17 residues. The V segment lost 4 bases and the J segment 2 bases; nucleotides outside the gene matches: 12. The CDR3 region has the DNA TGTGCCAGCAGCTCCGCATCAGGGGGCCACCGCAACTATGGCTACACCTTC. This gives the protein CASSSASGGHRNYGYTF.

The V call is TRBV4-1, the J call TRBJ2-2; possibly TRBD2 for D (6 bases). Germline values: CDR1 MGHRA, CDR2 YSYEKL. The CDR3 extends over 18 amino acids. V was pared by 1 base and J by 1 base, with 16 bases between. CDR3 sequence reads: CASSQVPLLRGNTGELFF. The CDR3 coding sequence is TGCGCCAGCAGCCAAGTCCCCTTGTTGCGGGGGAACACCGGGGAGCTGTTTTTT.

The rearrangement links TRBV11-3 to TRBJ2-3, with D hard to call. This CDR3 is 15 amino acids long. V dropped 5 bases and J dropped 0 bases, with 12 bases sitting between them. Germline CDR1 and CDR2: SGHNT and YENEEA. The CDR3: CASSQGATSTDTQYF. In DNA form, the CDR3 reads TGTGCCAGCAGCCAAGGAGCGACTAGCACAGATACGCAGTATTTT.

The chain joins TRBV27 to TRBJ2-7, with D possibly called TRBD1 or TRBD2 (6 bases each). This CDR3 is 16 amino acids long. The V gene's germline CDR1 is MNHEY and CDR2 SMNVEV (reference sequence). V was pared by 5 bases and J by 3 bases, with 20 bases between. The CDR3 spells CASSGVVGGRGYEQYF. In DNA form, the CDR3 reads TGTGCCAGCAGTGGGGTCGTGGGGGGCAGAGGCTACGAGCAGTACTTC.

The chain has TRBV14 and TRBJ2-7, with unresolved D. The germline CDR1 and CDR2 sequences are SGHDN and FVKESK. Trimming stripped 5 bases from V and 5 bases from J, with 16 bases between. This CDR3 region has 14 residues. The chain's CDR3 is CASSSLGRWNEQYF. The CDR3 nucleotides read TGTGCCAGCAGCTCCCTGGGCAGGTGGAACGAGCAGTACTTC.

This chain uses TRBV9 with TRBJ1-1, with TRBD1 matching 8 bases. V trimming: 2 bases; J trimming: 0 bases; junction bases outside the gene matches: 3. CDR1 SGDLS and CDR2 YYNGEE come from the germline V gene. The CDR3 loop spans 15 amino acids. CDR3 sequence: CASSVWDRLNTEAFF. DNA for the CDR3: TGTGCCAGCAGCGTTTGGGACAGGTTGAACACTGAAGCTTTCTTT.

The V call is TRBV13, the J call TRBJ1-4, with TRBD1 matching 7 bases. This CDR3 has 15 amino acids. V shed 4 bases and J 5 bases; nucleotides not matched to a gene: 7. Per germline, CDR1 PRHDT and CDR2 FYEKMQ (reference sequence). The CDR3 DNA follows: TGTGCCAGCAGCTCTACAGGGGTCGGAAATGAAAAACTGTTTTTT. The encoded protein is CASSSTGVGNEKLFF.

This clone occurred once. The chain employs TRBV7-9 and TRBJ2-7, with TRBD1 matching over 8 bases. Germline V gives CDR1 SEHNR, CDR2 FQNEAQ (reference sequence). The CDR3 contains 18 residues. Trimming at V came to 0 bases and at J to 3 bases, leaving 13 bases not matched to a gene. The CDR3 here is CASSLAVGPGQADYEQYF. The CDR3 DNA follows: TGTGCCAGCAGCTTAGCCGTAGGCCCGGGACAGGCTGACTACGAGCAGTACTTC.

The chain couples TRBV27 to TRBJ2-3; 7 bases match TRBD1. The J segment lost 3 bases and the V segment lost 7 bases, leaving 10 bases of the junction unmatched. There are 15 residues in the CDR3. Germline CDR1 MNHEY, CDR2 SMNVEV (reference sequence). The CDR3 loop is CASNTLLTGTDTQYF. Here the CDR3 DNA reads TGTGCCAGCAATACCTTGCTGACAGGGACAGATACGCAGTATTTT.

The CDR3 spells CASSEDIEKLFF. The CDR3, as DNA: TGTGCCAGCAGTGAAGATATAGAAAAACTGTTTTTT. The chain employs TRBV2 and TRBJ1-4, with D unresolved. V lost 1 base, J lost 8 bases, and 5 bases lay in between. Per the germline V gene, CDR1 is SNHLY and CDR2 is FYNNEI. The length of the CDR3 is 12 residues. Full variable domain (rest looked up from reference TRBV2 and TRBJ1-4): EPEVTQTPSHQVTQMGQEVILRCVPISNHLYFYWYRQILGQKVEFLVSFYNNEISEKSEIFDDQFSVERPDGSNFTLKIRSTKLEDSAMYFCASSEDIEKLFFGSGTQLSVL.